This is a list of T cell receptor beta chains from one sample in a study of control samples from healthy donors and cancer patients. Here immunoSEQ multiplex PCR was the method, and the copy in TCRdb shows in-frame clones only, minus some. The repertoire has about 38,000 clones, approximately 82% of them found once; the top ten carry roughly 21%. The sample taken for sequencing was PBMCs. The receptor set was obtained from a woman aged 55-70 years with lung cancer. CDR3s include the opening cysteine and the closing phenylalanine or tryptophan. The D gene is left open where the match is weak. The size entry is marked missing in some rows and otherwise reads once, few, many or a size class.

TRBV29-1	TRBJ1-2	NA	NA	CSVETGGYGYTF	TGCAGCGTTGAGACCGGTGGCTATGGCTACACCTTC
TRBV7-2	TRBJ2-3	NA	NA	CASSLGPLGTDTQYF	TGTGCCAGCAGCTTAGGGCCCCTGGGGACAGATACGCAGTATTTT
TRBV5-1	TRBJ2-7	TRBD2	NA	CASSLAGGLSYEQYF	TGCGCCAGCAGCTTGGCGGGGGGTCTCTCCTACGAGCAGTACTTC
TRBV19	TRBJ1-2	NA	NA	CASTMGDTNYGYTF	TGTGCCAGTACCATGGGGGACACCAACTATGGCTACACCTTC
TRBV5-1	TRBJ2-1	TRBD1	NA	CASSLTGTGSYEQFF	TGCGCCAGCAGCTTAACCGGGACAGGGAGCTATGAGCAGTTCTTC
TRBV7-9	TRBJ2-7	NA	NA	CASSPTKEGYEQYF	TGTGCCAGCAGCCCCACTAAGGAAGGCTACGAGCAGTACTTC
TRBV7-3	TRBJ2-5	NA	NA	CASSDRGTPQETQYF	TGTGCCAGCAGCGACCGGGGGACACCCCAAGAGACCCAGTACTTC
TRBV9	TRBJ2-7	NA	once	CASSPHSYEQYF	TGTGCCAGCAGCCCCCACTCCTACGAGCAGTACTTC
TRBV19	TRBJ1-1	NA	once	CASRGGLMNTEAFF	TGTGCCAGTAGGGGGGGGCTCATGAACACTGAAGCTTTCTTT
TRBV5-1	TRBJ1-3	TRBD1	NA	CASSPGQGAGGNTIYF	TGCGCCAGCAGCCCAGGACAGGGGGCGGGAGGAAACACCATATATTTT
TRBV3-1/TRBV3-2	TRBJ1-1	NA	NA	CASSPGGTEAFF	TGTGCCAGCAGCCCGGGGGGCACTGAAGCTTTCTTT
TRBV19	TRBJ2-1	NA	NA	CATLSGEQFF	TGTGCCACCCTCTCGGGTGAGCAGTTCTTC
TRBV5-1	TRBJ1-2	NA	NA	CASSFQGDDGYTF	TGCGCCAGCAGCTTCCAGGGTGATGATGGCTACACCTTC
TRBV4-1	TRBJ1-1	NA	once	CASSQSNLNTEAFF	TGCGCCAGCAGCCAGAGCAACTTGAACACTGAAGCTTTCTTT
TRBV7-8	TRBJ1-2	NA	NA	CASSSTGSYGYTF	TGTGCCAGCAGCTCGACAGGAAGCTATGGCTACACCTTC
TRBV9	TRBJ2-1	TRBD2	NA	CASGESLAGGRNEQFF	TGTGCCAGCGGTGAGTCACTAGCGGGAGGGAGGAATGAGCAGTTCTTC
TRBV24-1	TRBJ1-5	NA	NA	CATSSRQSNQPQHF	TGTGCCACCAGTTCCCGGCAGAGCAATCAGCCCCAGCATTTT
TRBV5-1	TRBJ2-1	TRBD2	NA	CASRLAGENNEQFF	TGCGCCAGCAGACTAGCGGGGGAAAACAATGAGCAGTTCTTC
TRBV18	TRBJ2-5	NA	NA	CASSATEGETQYF	TGTGCCAGCTCAGCGACTGAGGGAGAGACCCAGTACTTC
TRBV5-8	TRBJ2-5	NA	NA	CASSLPGGQKETQYF	TGTGCCAGCAGCTTGCCGGGGGGACAGAAGGAGACCCAGTACTTC
TRBV7-2	TRBJ2-3	NA	NA	CASRGASTDTQYF	TGTGCCAGTCGGGGCGCCTCCACAGATACGCAGTATTTT
TRBV4-3	TRBJ2-1	TRBD1	once	CASSQGQGAYEQFF	TGCGCCAGCAGCCAAGGACAGGGGGCGTATGAGCAGTTCTTC
TRBV6-5	TRBJ1-1	TRBD1	few	CASSQDRSLDTEAFF	TGTGCCAGCAGTCAGGACAGGTCCCTTGACACTGAAGCTTTCTTT
TRBV27	TRBJ1-1	TRBD1	NA	CASSLIRGGVNTEAFF	TGTGCCAGCAGTTTAATAAGAGGGGGCGTGAACACTGAAGCTTTCTTT
TRBV7-8	TRBJ2-1	TRBD1	NA	CASSLTGTGAYNEQFF	TGTGCCAGCAGCTTGACCGGGACAGGAGCCTACAATGAGCAGTTCTTC
TRBV5-5	TRBJ1-1	NA	NA	CASSYLVGTEAFF	TGTGCCAGCAGCTATTTGGTGGGGACTGAAGCTTTCTTT
TRBV3-1/TRBV3-2	TRBJ1-1	NA	NA	CASSQANTEAFF	TGTGCCAGCAGCCAAGCGAACACTGAAGCTTTCTTT
TRBV7-8	TRBJ1-2	NA	NA	CASSSAPGQRGYTF	TGTGCCAGCAGCTCCGCGCCAGGACAACGTGGCTACACCTTC
TRBV19	TRBJ2-7	NA	few	CASRTGGSSYEQYF	TGTGCCAGTCGGACAGGAGGGAGCTCCTACGAGCAGTACTTC
TRBV7-2	TRBJ1-2	NA	once	CASSPDGFNYGYTF	TGTGCCAGCAGCCCGGACGGATTTAACTATGGCTACACCTTC
TRBV6-1	TRBJ2-7	TRBD2	NA	CASSERGLTYEQYF	TGTGCCAGCAGTGAACGGGGACTAACCTACGAGCAGTACTTC
TRBV6-1	TRBJ2-7	TRBD2	few	CASSEGGGSYEQYF	TGTGCCAGCAGTGAAGGGGGGGGCTCCTACGAGCAGTACTTC
TRBV6-5	TRBJ2-1	TRBD2	NA	CASSRTSGGNNEQFF	TGTGCCAGCAGTAGGACTAGCGGGGGCAACAATGAGCAGTTCTTC
TRBV2	TRBJ1-4	TRBD1	NA	CASSVPQGSWSEKLFF	TGTGCCAGCAGTGTGCCACAGGGGTCCTGGAGTGAAAAACTGTTTTTT
TRBV3-1/TRBV3-2	TRBJ1-5	TRBD1	NA	CASSPGGGLQPQHF	TGTGCCAGCAGCCCAGGGGGGGGGCTTCAGCCCCAGCATTTT
TRBV5-4	TRBJ2-2	NA	once	CASSLVGMVTGELFF	TGTGCCAGCAGCTTGGTAGGGATGGTCACCGGGGAGCTGTTTTTT
TRBV19	TRBJ2-7	TRBD1	NA	CASSLQDRGRGNEQYF	TGTGCCAGTAGTCTACAAGACAGGGGGCGCGGGAACGAGCAGTACTTC
TRBV7-2	TRBJ1-1	NA	NA	CASSLFARDTEAFF	TGTGCCAGCAGCTTATTTGCGAGGGACACTGAAGCTTTCTTT
TRBV4-3	TRBJ1-1	NA	NA	CASSQRAGGTEAFF	TGCGCCAGCAGCCAACGGGCAGGCGGCACTGAAGCTTTCTTT
TRBV7-2	TRBJ2-7	TRBD2	NA	CASSPGLAGVEQYF	TGTGCCAGCAGCCCGGGACTAGCGGGAGTTGAGCAGTACTTC
TRBV7-3	TRBJ1-2	TRBD1	NA	CASRIDRDHGYTF	TGTGCCAGCAGGATAGACAGGGACCATGGCTACACCTTC
TRBV6-1	TRBJ2-5	TRBD1	NA	CASSEALTGREETQYF	TGTGCCAGCAGTGAAGCCCTGACAGGGCGGGAAGAGACCCAGTACTTC
TRBV6-5	TRBJ2-7	NA	NA	CASSWGYEQYF	TGTGCCAGCAGTTGGGGCTACGAGCAGTACTTC
TRBV2	TRBJ1-3	NA	NA	CASTNLGMSGNTIYF	TGTGCCAGCACTAACCTGGGGATGTCTGGAAACACCATATATTTT
TRBV19	TRBJ1-2	NA	NA	CASTATRVPYGYTF	TGTGCCAGTACCGCGACGAGGGTCCCCTATGGCTACACCTTC
TRBV3-1/TRBV3-2	TRBJ1-1	NA	NA	CASSPEGRTEAFF	TGTGCCAGCAGTCCCGAAGGCAGGACTGAAGCTTTCTTT